This T cell receptor (beta chain) was documented in a study of blood T cell repertoires in COVID-19. Study details: The samples span acute and convalescent COVID-19 from the United States, Italy and Spain. T cells, B-cell-depleted T cells, or PBMCs supplied cDNA or gDNA.

The CDR3 loop spans 17 amino acids. Germline V gene sequence: CDR1 LGHNA, CDR2 YNFKEQ. V lost 4 bases and J lost 4; bases outside the gene matches: 11. In the authors' methods: Reference gene primer amplification yielded estimated nucleated cell counts. Method: immunoSEQ multiplex PCR; TCRdb's copy keeps in-frame clones and lacks some. V and J calls and clone size come straight from that table; D and trimming were deduced from the DNA. The table lists around 210,000 clones, around nine tenths of them singletons. The sequence was obtained from a middle-aged man with COVID-19, enrolled during active disease. V is TRBV4-2 and J is TRBJ2-7; 12 bases match TRBD2. Sample: peripheral blood. The CDR3 here is CASSPQASGGAGYEQYF. DNA of the CDR3: TGTGCCAGCAGCCCCCAGGCTAGCGGGGGGGCCGGTTACGAGCAGTACTTC.